This T cell receptor (beta chain) was observed in a study of cytomegalovirus exposure and HLA in healthy donors. In the case of this clone: Its antigen is unidentified.

Study results and limitations: A later analysis found most CMV-associated TCR beta chains apparently HLA-restricted. Upon later analysis, TCR association rates were observed to vary by HLA locus, being highest for DRB1 and lowest for HLA-C.

The study ran its PCR with 60 Vbeta and 13 Jbeta primers. The table came from immunoSEQ multiplex PCR; TCRdb's copy has only in-frame clones and leaves some out. The table has some 210,000 clones, approximately 78% seen once; the top ten hold less than 4.5%. V lost 4 bases, J lost 4 bases, and 7 bases stayed unmatched. This CDR3 region has 15 residues. From germline, CDR1 is LNHNV and CDR2 YYDKDF (reference sequence). This sequence was found in a male donor in good health and CMV-seronegative. The sequencing input was PBMCs. The chain uses TRBV15 and TRBJ2-5; 9 bases map to TRBD1. CDR3 sequence: CATSMGQGGPETQYF. CDR3 coding DNA: TGTGCCACCAGCATGGGACAGGGTGGACCAGAGACCCAGTACTTC.